The 28 T cell receptor beta chains in this list originate from one sample, sequenced in a study of blood T cell repertoires in COVID-19. Some clones are missing from TCRdb's copy, which holds only in-frame ones; the method was immunoSEQ multiplex PCR. Altogether approximately 210,000 clones are present, 84% being singletons, with the ten largest covering roughly 7.8%. Sequenced material: peripheral blood. These receptors all stem from a woman over 75 with COVID-19, enrolled during active disease.

The V call is TRBV7-2, the J call TRBJ1-5; D gene ambiguous. Germline V gives CDR1 SGHTA, CDR2 FQGNSA. This CDR3 has 15 residues. V lost 5 bases to trimming and J lost 0 bases, with 11 bases between them. The CDR3 here is CASSPRRSSNQPQHF. The CDR3 DNA sequence: TGTGCCAGCAGCCCCAGACGGAGTAGCAATCAGCCCCAGCATTTT.

The chain employs TRBV12-5 and TRBJ1-4; D is possibly TRBD1 (6 bases). The V end was cut by 6 bases, the J end by 3 bases, with 11 bases between. This CDR3 region has 14 residues. Germline lookup yields CDR1 LGHNT and CDR2 FRNRAP. In nucleotides, the CDR3 is TGTGCTAGTGGGGTCGCAGGGGCTAATGAAAAACTGTTTTTT. This encodes CASGVAGANEKLFF.

The chain recombines TRBV18 with TRBJ1-1; TRBD1 is a possible D gene (5 bases). The CDR3 loop spans 15 amino acids. Germline CDR1 and CDR2: KGHSH and LQKENI. V lost 3 bases and J 0 bases, leaving 11 bases between the germline ends. CDR3: CASSPLQGMNTEAFF. In nucleotides, the CDR3 is TGTGCCAGCTCACCTCTGCAGGGCATGAACACTGAAGCTTTCTTT.

Concerning this clone: The sample has other DNA sequences that encode this CDR3 too. The V call is TRBV5-1, the J call TRBJ2-5, with D maybe TRBD1 (6 bases). The CDR3 has 13 amino acids. CDR1 and CDR2 (germline): SGHRS, YFSETQ. Deletions cut 2 bases from V and 3 bases from J, with 8 bases between. The CDR3 here is CASSLPGEETQYF. In DNA, the CDR3 is TGCGCCAGCAGCTTACCAGGGGAAGAGACCCAGTACTTC.

Only one count was recorded for this clone. The chain joins TRBV7-2 to TRBJ1-1; D call uncertain. Germline lookup yields CDR1 SGHTA and CDR2 FQGNSA. CDR3 size: 13 residues. The ends were cut back, 1 base at V and 3 bases at J, with 6 bases in the middle. The CDR3 here is CASSLEPDTEAFF. The CDR3 region has the DNA TGTGCCAGCAGCTTAGAACCAGACACTGAAGCTTTCTTT.

Of note for this clone: The same CDR3 is also encoded by other DNA sequences in this sample. V gene TRBV5-1 combines with J gene TRBJ1-1; D call uncertain. This CDR3 is built from 12 residues. Germline V CDR1 and CDR2: SGHRS, YFSETQ. Trimming cost V 2 bases and J 4 bases, with 6 bases left between them. The DNA for the CDR3 is TGCGCCAGCAGCTTACCGGGCACTGAAGCTTTCTTT. Translating it yields CASSLPGTEAFF. The full variable domain, rest sourced from reference TRBV5-1 and TRBJ1-1, is KAGVTQTPRYLIKTRGQQVTLSCSPISGHRSVSWYQQTPGQGLQFLFEYFSETQRNKGNFPGRFSGRQFSNSRSEMNVSTLELGDSALYLCASSLPGTEAFFGQGTRLTVV.

V gene TRBV5-1 combines with J gene TRBJ2-7, with a weak D call TRBD1 (5 bases). The CDR3 runs 14 residues. CDR1 and CDR2 (germline): SGHRS, YFSETQ. V dropped 6 bases and J dropped 7 bases, with 20 bases sitting between them. The CDR3, as DNA: TGCGCCAGCACCCCGGAGCCAGGGTTGGGGGAGCAGTACTTC. Translating it yields CASTPEPGLGEQYF.

This clone was recorded only once. CDR3 coding DNA: TGTGCCAGTAGTATCGGGACAACAAATTCACCCCTCCACTTT. This codes for CASSIGTTNSPLHF. This chain links TRBV19 with TRBJ1-6; maybe TRBD1 (6 bases). This CDR3 is built from 14 residues. Trimming shortened V by 3 bases and J by 7 bases, and 10 bases separated the two germline ends. Germline assignment: CDR1 LNHDA and CDR2 SQIVND (reference sequence).

The V call is TRBV18, the J call TRBJ1-1, with D hard to call. CDR1 is KGHSH and CDR2 is LQKENI in the germline V gene. The V end was cut by 10 bases, the J end by 0 bases, with 12 bases between. The CDR3 sequence is 13 residues long. CDR3 bases: TGTGCCACCGCGGATGGAATGAACACTGAAGCTTTCTTT. It encodes CATADGMNTEAFF.

The J gene is TRBJ1-1, the V gene TRBV3-1 (or the pseudogene TRBV3-2), with TRBD1 identical over 8 bases. This CDR3 has 17 amino acids. Germline CDR1 and CDR2: LGHDT and YNNKEL (reference sequence). After removal of 5 bases from V and 6 bases from J, the junction contained 17 bases not matched to a gene. DNA for the CDR3: TGTGCCAGCAGCACTCGGACAGGGAGCCTCTCCTTTCCTGAAGCTTTCTTT. Amino acid sequence: CASSTRTGSLSFPEAFF.

This clone was seen only a few times. This sequence joins TRBV7-6 and TRBJ1-5, with D hard to call. CDR3 size: 13 residues. Germline assignment: CDR1 SGHVS and CDR2 FNYEAQ. Trimming shortened V by 1 base and J by 4 bases, and 5 bases separated the two germline ends. DNA for the CDR3: TGTGCCAGCAGCTTAGAGGAGAATCAGCCCCAGCATTTT. Amino acid sequence: CASSLEENQPQHF.

This clone showed up just once. The chain joins TRBV19 to TRBJ2-4; D is uncertain. V dropped 3 bases and J dropped 6 bases, with 12 bases sitting between them. Germline V gene sequence: CDR1 LNHDA, CDR2 SQIVND (reference sequence). The CDR3 sequence is 14 residues long. CDR3 in amino acids: CASSILDTLNIQYF. CDR3 nucleotide sequence: TGTGCCAGTAGTATTCTTGACACCCTAAACATTCAGTACTTC.

This chain uses TRBV6-2 or TRBV6-3 with TRBJ1-5; 10 bases map to TRBD1. The length of the CDR3 is 16 residues. The germline gives CDR1 MNHEY, CDR2 SVGEGT. V gave up 6 bases and J gave up 2 bases; unmatched junction bases: 7. The CDR3 sequence is CASSRYGTGGNQPQHF. CDR3 nucleotides: TGTGCCAGCAGCCGCTACGGGACAGGGGGCAATCAGCCCCAGCATTTT.

This clone was counted a single time. The chain combines TRBV6-5 with TRBJ2-5; 7 bases fit TRBD1. CDR1 MNHEY and CDR2 SVGAGI come from the germline V gene. J was trimmed by 5 bases and V by 5 bases; bases with no gene match: 5. This CDR3 is 13 amino acids long. The CDR3 sequence is CASSNPGGETQYF. The CDR3 region has the DNA TGTGCCAGCAGTAACCCAGGGGGTGAGACCCAGTACTTC.

This chain connects TRBV4-1 to TRBJ2-3; perhaps TRBD1 as D (6 bases). Germline CDR1 MGHRA, CDR2 YSYEKL. The CDR3 has 15 residues. The ends were cut back, 4 bases at V and 1 base at J, with 12 bases in the middle. CDR3 loop: CASSPLYRGTDTQYF. In DNA form, the CDR3 reads TGCGCCAGCAGCCCGTTATACAGGGGCACAGATACGCAGTATTTT.

The chain recombines TRBV6-5 with TRBJ1-2, with D possibly being TRBD1 (5 bases). Germline V gene data show CDR1 as MNHEY and CDR2 as SVGAGI. This CDR3 is 15 amino acids long. Trimming removed 5 bases from V and 5 bases from J, with 18 bases in between. The DNA for the CDR3 is TGTGCCAGCAGTCGCCCTAGGGGCGACTCGTATGGCTACACCTTC. Its translation: CASSRPRGDSYGYTF.

The genes are TRBV5-1 and TRBJ1-2; D not certain. There are 12 residues in the CDR3. The V gene's germline CDR1 is SGHRS and CDR2 YFSETQ. Deletions cut 2 bases from V and 8 bases from J, with 10 bases between. The CDR3 loop reads CASSLKGGGYTF. CDR3 nucleotide sequence: TGCGCCAGCAGCTTAAAAGGAGGCGGCTACACCTTC.

The chain joins TRBV12-3 or TRBV12-4 to TRBJ1-2; 8 bases align to TRBD1. This CDR3 spans 11 amino acids. V lost 8 bases, J lost 8 bases, and 4 bases stayed unmatched. The CDR3 here is CASGDRGGYTF. In nucleotides, the CDR3 is TGTGCCAGCGGTGACAGGGGAGGCTACACCTTC.

The J gene is TRBJ2-7, the V gene TRBV4-1; TRBD1 agrees at 9 bases. V trimming: 4 bases; J trimming: 0 bases; junction bases outside the gene matches: 1. Germline V gives CDR1 MGHRA, CDR2 YSYEKL. The CDR3 is 14 residues long. The CDR3 coding sequence is TGCGCCAGCAGCCTGACAGGGGGCTCCTACGAGCAGTACTTC. It specifies CASSLTGGSYEQYF.

This clone occurred a few times. The CDR3 DNA is TGTGCCAGCAGTTTGTTCGGCGGCGAGCAGTTCTTC. Protein sequence: CASSLFGGEQFF. V gene TRBV12-3 or TRBV12-4 combines with J gene TRBJ2-1; D is ambiguous. Trimming took off 3 bases at V and 10 bases at J, with 10 bases between the two ends. This CDR3 has 12 residues.

The chain links TRBV9 to TRBJ1-4, with 9 bases lining up with TRBD1. The J segment lost 7 bases and the V segment lost 0 bases, leaving 7 bases of the junction unmatched. Looked up from germline, CDR1 is SGDLS and CDR2 is YYNGEE. The CDR3 is made up of 16 amino acids. The DNA for the CDR3 is TGTGCCAGCAGCGTAGCTACGGGACAGGGCGGTGAAAAACTGTTTTTT. Its translation: CASSVATGQGGEKLFF.

The chain has TRBV9 and TRBJ2-2; 8 bases line up with TRBD1. The germline V gene encodes CDR1 SGDLS and CDR2 YYNGEE. CDR3 length: 17 amino acids. J was trimmed by 5 bases and V by 4 bases; bases with no gene match: 13. The CDR3 here is CASSPSGTGSNTGELFF. The CDR3, as DNA: TGTGCCAGCAGCCCGTCCGGGACAGGTAGTAATACCGGGGAGCTGTTTTTT. Full variable domain (missing parts from reference TRBV9 and TRBJ2-2): DSGVTQTPKHLITATGQRVTLRCSPRSGDLSVYWYQQSLDQGLQFLIQYYNGEERAKGNILERFSAQQFPDLHSELNLSSLELGDSALYFCASSPSGTGSNTGELFFGEGSRLTVL.

The J gene is TRBJ1-1, the V gene TRBV3-1 (or the pseudogene TRBV3-2); D is possibly TRBD1 (5 bases). Per germline, CDR1 LGHDT and CDR2 YNNKEL (reference sequence). V was trimmed by 1 base and J by 10 bases, leaving 10 bases between them. This CDR3 contains 12 residues. As DNA, the CDR3 is TGTGCCAGCAGCCAAGCGCCGGGGGTAGCTTTCTTT. It encodes CASSQAPGVAFF.

To note about this clone: The junction and the germline gene differ at one end; a read error may be behind it. Other DNA sequences in the same sample also yield this CDR3. Here the CDR3 reads CASSPPAGVAGEQYF. The CDR3 region has the DNA TGTGCCAGCTCGCCACCGGCAGGGGTGGCCGGCGAGCAGTACTTC. The J gene is TRBJ2-7, the V gene TRBV18, with D possibly matching TRBD1 (6 bases). The CDR3 extends over 15 amino acids. Germline-derived CDR1 and CDR2 are KGHSH and LQKENI.

This rearrangement joins TRBV19 to TRBJ2-3; 7 bases fit TRBD1. Germline values: CDR1 LNHDA, CDR2 SQIVND (reference sequence). This CDR3 has 14 residues. Losses at the gene ends were 4 bases for V and 1 base for J; bases not matched to a gene: 2. CDR3 coding DNA: TGTGCCAGTAGTACGACAGGGCGCACAGATACGCAGTATTTT. The encoded protein is CASSTTGRTDTQYF.

J is TRBJ2-2 and V is TRBV28; perhaps TRBD2 as D (5 bases). Per germline, CDR1 MDHEN and CDR2 SYDVKM. Trimming left V 5 bases short and J 6 bases short, with 16 bases between. This CDR3 has 15 amino acids. The CDR3 region is CASSPPRSRAGELFF. The CDR3 DNA follows: TGTGCCAGCAGTCCCCCGCGTTCGAGGGCCGGGGAGCTGTTTTTT.

The chain links TRBV6-2 or TRBV6-3 to TRBJ1-1, with D hard to call. The germline V gene encodes CDR1 MNHEY and CDR2 SVGEGT. V shed 0 bases and J shed 5 bases, with 7 bases lying between them. The CDR3 runs to 13 residues. The CDR3 is CASSYSAVTEAFF. CDR3 sequence (DNA): TGTGCCAGCAGTTACTCGGCAGTGACTGAAGCTTTCTTT.

The chain couples TRBV7-8 to TRBJ2-1; D is unresolved. This CDR3 is built from 19 residues. Germline CDR1 and CDR2: SGHVS and FQNEAQ. Trimming stripped 2 bases from V and 0 bases from J, with 20 bases between. In DNA form, the CDR3 reads TGTGCCAGCAGCTTACGGGTGTACTATGGCGGTGACTCCTACAATGAGCAGTTCTTC. Translating it yields CASSLRVYYGGDSYNEQFF.